These 14 T cell receptor beta chains came from one sample sequenced in a study of graft-versus-host responses after intestinal transplantation. No antigens are known for them. Using immunoSEQ multiplex PCR, the repertoire was profiled, and TCRdb retains in-frame clones only, with some absent. Of tens of thousands of clones detected, roughly nine tenths appear once; the ten largest clones hold roughly 0.5%. The source was unstimulated CD8+ T cells sorted from spleen or lymph node cells, collected before intestinal transplant. These receptors were obtained from a human donor who received an intestinal transplant.

The V gene is TRBV7-9, the J gene TRBJ2-6; 9 nucleotides align to TRBD1. CDR3 length: 18 residues. The germline gives CDR1 SEHNR, CDR2 FQNEAQ (reference sequence). V trimming: 5 bases; J trimming: 2 bases; junction bases outside the gene matches: 10. CDR3 bases: TGTGCCAGCAGCGCTACAGGGGGCTCTTTCGCTGGGGCCAACGTCCTGACTTTC. Translating gives CASSATGGSFAGANVLTF.

The V and J genes are TRBV5-1 and TRBJ1-1; 12 positions agree with TRBD1. This CDR3 contains 14 residues. The V gene's germline CDR1 is SGHRS and CDR2 YFSETQ. Losses at the gene ends were 4 bases for V and 8 bases for J; bases not matched to a gene: 6. The CDR3 protein is CASSRGTGGREAFF. CDR3 DNA sequence: TGCGCCAGCAGCCGGGGGACAGGGGGCAGGGAAGCTTTCTTT.

This chain uses TRBV28 with TRBJ1-5; 10 bases line up with TRBD1. Germline CDR1 is MDHEN and CDR2 is SYDVKM. Germline trimming cut 6 bases from V and 5 bases from J; bases unmatched to any gene: 4. CDR3 size: 14 residues. CDR3 protein: CASRKTGGDQPQHF. DNA of the CDR3: TGTGCCAGCAGAAAGACAGGGGGCGATCAGCCCCAGCATTTT.

The CDR3 DNA reads as TGTGCCAGCAGTGAATACCCAGGACAGACCTACAATGAGCAGTTCTTC. Its translation is CASSEYPGQTYNEQFF. The chain couples TRBV6-1 to TRBJ2-1; weak D call: TRBD1 (6 bases). There are 16 residues in the CDR3. The V and J ends lost 2 bases and 2 bases respectively, with 13 bases between them. CDR1 is MNHNS, CDR2 SASEGT, per germline.

V and J are TRBV29-1 and TRBJ1-4, with TRBD1 identical over 8 bases. CDR1 is SQVTM and CDR2 is ANQGSEA in the germline V gene. This CDR3 contains 13 residues. Trimming at V came to 4 bases and at J to 6 bases, leaving 4 bases not matched to a gene. The CDR3 reads CSVVTGGDEKLFF. In DNA, the CDR3 is TGCAGCGTTGTTACAGGGGGAGATGAAAAACTGTTTTTT. Drawing the rest from reference TRBV29-1 and TRBJ1-4, the complete variable domain is SAVISQKPSRDICQRGTSLTIQCQVDSQVTMMFWYRQQPGQSLTLIATANQGSEATYESGFVIDKFPISRPNLTFSTLTVSNMSPEDSSIYLCSVVTGGDEKLFFGSGTQLSVL.

For this clone: Different DNA sequences within this sample yield the same CDR3. The V and J genes are TRBV27 and TRBJ1-5; the match to TRBD1 covers 7 bases. The J segment lost 4 bases and the V segment lost 5 bases, leaving 2 bases of the junction unmatched. The CDR3 covers 13 residues. Per germline, CDR1 MNHEY and CDR2 SMNVEV (reference sequence). CDR3 region: CASSRGLNQPQHF. CDR3 coding DNA: TGTGCCAGCAGTAGGGGGCTGAATCAGCCCCAGCATTTT.

As regards this clone: Its ends do not fully match the called genes, so a read error is possible. This chain links TRBV19 with TRBJ2-7; a weak D match, TRBD2 (6 bases). The CDR3 runs to 15 residues. Germline V gene lookup returns CDR1 LNHDA and CDR2 SQIVND (reference sequence). The CDR3 protein is CVSVPRAGPTYEQYF. CDR3 nucleotide sequence: TGTGTCAGTGTCCCCCGCGCGGGGCCTACCTACGAGCAGTACTTC.

This sequence joins TRBV7-2 and TRBJ2-7, with D possibly TRBD2 on 6 matching bases. V lost 3 bases and J lost 0, with 12 bases in between. This CDR3 spans 15 amino acids. Germline V lookup: CDR1 SGHTA, CDR2 FQGNSA. In DNA form, the CDR3 reads TGTGCCAGCAGCTTCAGCGGGTACAGCTCCTACGAGCAGTACTTC. Its protein is CASSFSGYSSYEQYF.

The chain joins TRBV2 to TRBJ2-7; 12 bases map to TRBD1. The V and J ends lost 4 bases and 6 bases, in that order; junction bases with no gene match: 4. The V gene's germline CDR1 is SNHLY and CDR2 FYNNEI. The CDR3 length is 14 residues. The CDR3 nucleotides read TGTGCCAGCAGTGGGGGGACAGGGGGCCCCGAGCAGTACTTC. Translation: CASSGGTGGPEQYF.

This clone was counted a few times. The chain couples TRBV5-6 to TRBJ1-1; TRBD1 is a possible D gene (6 bases). The V gene lost 5 bases and the J gene lost 1 base, with 15 bases spanning the gap. The CDR3 covers 15 residues. CDR1 and CDR2 from the germline V gene are SGHDT and YYEEEE. The CDR3 loop reads CASSPPSRGNTEAFF. DNA of the CDR3: TGTGCCAGCAGTCCCCCTAGCAGGGGGAACACTGAAGCTTTCTTT.

The chain recombines TRBV11-3 with TRBJ2-2; 7 bases are a match to TRBD1. J gave up 4 bases and V 5 bases, and 4 bases lay outside the gene matches. CDR3 length: 14 residues. Germline CDR1 and CDR2: SGHNT and YENEEA. CDR3 nucleotide sequence: TGTGCCAGCAGCCCCAGGGGGAGCACCGGGGAGCTGTTTTTT. It specifies CASSPRGSTGELFF.

The rearrangement uses TRBV7-9 and TRBJ2-7; tentatively, D is TRBD1 (5 bases). Trimming shortened V by 7 bases and J by 2 bases, and 15 bases separated the two germline ends. The CDR3 runs 14 residues. Germline values: CDR1 SEHNR, CDR2 FQNEAQ (reference sequence). The CDR3 here is CASTQGQRPYEQYF. As DNA, the CDR3 is TGTGCCAGCACCCAGGGTCAACGACCCTACGAGCAGTACTTC.

The V call is TRBV5-6, the J call TRBJ2-7, with D possibly being TRBD2 (6 bases). Germline lookup yields CDR1 SGHDT and CDR2 YYEEEE. V dropped 4 bases and J dropped 1 base, with 12 bases sitting between them. The CDR3 totals 14 residues. CDR3 bases: TGTGCCAGCAGCCCGGGAGCCAGGTCCTACGAGCAGTACTTC. Protein: CASSPGARSYEQYF. The full variable domain, rest sourced from reference TRBV5-6 and TRBJ2-7, is DAGVTQSPTHLIKTRGQQVTLRCSPKSGHDTVSWYQQALGQGPQFIFQYYEEEERQRGNFPDRFSGHQFPNYSSELNVNALLLGDSALYLCASSPGARSYEQYFGPGTRLTVT.

This sequence joins TRBV5-6 and TRBJ1-1, with 8 bases lining up with TRBD1. Germline values: CDR1 SGHDT, CDR2 YYEEEE. After removal of 7 bases from V and 0 bases from J, the junction contained 14 bases not matched to a gene. This CDR3 is 17 amino acids long. This chain's CDR3 is CASGQIRTGIMNTEAFF. Written as DNA, the CDR3 is TGTGCCAGCGGCCAAATAAGGACAGGGATTATGAACACTGAAGCTTTCTTT.